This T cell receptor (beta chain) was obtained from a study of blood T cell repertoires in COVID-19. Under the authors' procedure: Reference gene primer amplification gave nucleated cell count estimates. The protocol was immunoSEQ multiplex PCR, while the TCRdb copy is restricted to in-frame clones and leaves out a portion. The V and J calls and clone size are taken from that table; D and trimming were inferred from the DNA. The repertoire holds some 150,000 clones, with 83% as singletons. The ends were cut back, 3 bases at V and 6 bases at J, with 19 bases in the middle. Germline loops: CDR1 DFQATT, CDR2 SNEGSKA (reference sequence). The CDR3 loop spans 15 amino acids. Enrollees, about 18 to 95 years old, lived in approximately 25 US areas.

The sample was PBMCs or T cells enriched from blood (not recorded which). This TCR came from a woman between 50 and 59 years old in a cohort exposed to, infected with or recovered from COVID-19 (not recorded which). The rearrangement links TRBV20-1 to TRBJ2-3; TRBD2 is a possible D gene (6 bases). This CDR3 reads CSASIPGLRVDTQYF. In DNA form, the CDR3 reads TGCAGTGCTAGTATTCCGGGACTGCGGGTTGATACGCAGTATTTT.